The next 6 T cell receptor beta chains were all read from a single sample in a study of blood T cells in healthy people across ages. A J-beta primer mix and a sample-barcoded 5' primer were used in a second PCR of roughly 7 to 12 cycles. A single record per CDR3 protein comes from TCRdb applying MiXCR to the 5' RACE reads. In the table there are more than 800,000 distinct CDR3 sequences, under 35% of which are singletons. Material for sequencing was blood. Receptors were obtained from a woman older than 75 in good health.

This clonotype has only a few counts. This chain connects TRBV20-1 to TRBJ1-2; D gene uncertain. The length of the CDR3 is 11 residues. With 3 bases removed from V and 4 bases from J, the gap between germline ends came to 6 bases. CDR1 and CDR2 (germline): DFQATT, SNEGSKA (reference sequence). In DNA, the CDR3 is TGCAGTGCTAGGAAACGCTATGGCTACACCTTC. Translating gives CSARKRYGYTF.

This clonotype was observed at least ten times. V and J are TRBV3-1 and TRBJ2-3; 9 bases fit TRBD2. The CDR3 length is 14 residues. The germline V gene encodes CDR1 LGHDT and CDR2 YNNKEL (reference sequence). J was trimmed by 5 bases and V by 4 bases; bases with no gene match: 4. This chain's CDR3 is CASSRSGGRDTQYF. CDR3 nucleotide sequence: TGTGCCAGCAGCCGAAGCGGGGGGAGAGATACGCAGTATTTT.

In its sample, this clonotype was seen a few times. The chain carries TRBV7-7 and TRBJ2-1; D is unclear. Germline loops: CDR1 SSHAT, CDR2 FNYEAQ (reference sequence). Trimming left V 6 bases short and J 10 bases short, with 16 bases between. The CDR3 is made up of 13 amino acids. The CDR3 loop is CASSVNGRTEQFF. The CDR3, as DNA: TGTGCCAGCAGTGTGAACGGGCGAACGGAGCAGTTCTTC.

This clonotype was recorded at least ten times. CDR3 bases: TGTGCCAGCAGCCAAAGGAGGACAGGGAATGGGGAGACCCAGTACTTC. Translation gives CASSQRRTGNGETQYF. This chain uses TRBV3-1 with TRBJ2-5; 8 nucleotides align to TRBD1. From germline, CDR1 is LGHDT and CDR2 YNNKEL (reference sequence). This CDR3 is 16 amino acids long. Trimming at V came to 2 bases and at J to 5 bases, leaving 10 bases not matched to a gene.

Turning to this clonotype: A much larger clone lies one base from this, so it may be a read error. The chain couples TRBV6-5 to TRBJ2-3, with TRBD1 as a possible D gene (6 bases). The CDR3 runs 14 residues. Per germline, CDR1 MNHEY and CDR2 SVGAGI. The CDR3 reads CASSYMTGTGTQYF. The CDR3 DNA reads as TGTGCCAGCAGTTACATGACAGGCACAGGTACGCAGTATTTT.

The rearrangement joins TRBV12-3 or TRBV12-4 to TRBJ2-2; D remains ambiguous. This CDR3 has 11 residues. Trimming left V 8 bases short and J 4 bases short, with 5 bases between. CDR3 region: CASPGTGELFF. The CDR3 DNA is TGTGCCAGCCCTGGCACCGGGGAGCTGTTTTTT.